The sequence of this T cell receptor beta chain was determined in a study of blood T cell repertoires in COVID-19. Using immunoSEQ multiplex PCR, the repertoire was profiled, and TCRdb retains in-frame clones only, with some absent. The table has 200,000 or so clones, about 83% seen once; the top ten hold around a sixth. CDR1 and CDR2 from the germline V gene are SGHAT and FQNNGV. The CDR3 is made up of 18 amino acids. Losses at the gene ends were 0 bases for V and 10 bases for J; bases not matched to a gene: 11. The genes are TRBV11-2 and TRBJ2-3, with 15 bases aligning to TRBD2. The TCR was taken from a person aged 65 to 85 with COVID-19, enrolled during active disease. The specimen was peripheral blood. The CDR3 DNA follows: TGTGCCAGCAGCTTAGATGGAGGCGGACTAGCGGGGGGGAGGCCGCAGTATTTT. Amino acid sequence: CASSLDGGGLAGGRPQYF.